The 25 T cell receptor beta chains below come from one sample, sequenced in a study of CD4 T cells in relation to SARS-CoV-2 and coronaviruses. Profiling relied on immunoSEQ multiplex PCR, and the TCRdb table lists in-frame clones only, not all of them. The sample records roughly 57,000 clones, roughly 88% being singletons. The unexposed donors gave CD4+ T cells in about 2011-2019, prior to COVID-19. The sample taken for sequencing was memory CD4+ T cells from PBMCs. The receptor source for this set is a human donor in good health.

V and J are TRBV10-1 and TRBJ2-1, with 7 bases that match TRBD2. J was trimmed by 9 bases and V by 4 bases; bases with no gene match: 9. This CDR3 region has 14 residues. Germline loops: CDR1 WNHNN, CDR2 SYGVQD (reference sequence). The CDR3 region is CASSVGGSDGEQFF. CDR3 DNA sequence: TGCGCCAGCAGTGTGGGCGGGAGTGACGGTGAGCAGTTCTTC.

The rearrangement links TRBV6-1 to TRBJ2-3; a weak D match, TRBD1 (5 bases). The CDR3 sequence is 15 residues long. V lost 2 bases and J lost 4, with 13 bases in between. The germline V gene has CDR1 MNHNS and CDR2 SASEGT. The CDR3 bases are TGTGCCAGCAGTGAAATAGGGGCGCCCCCAGATACGCAGTATTTT. It encodes CASSEIGAPPDTQYF.

This clone has only a few counts. V gene TRBV18 combines with J gene TRBJ2-7; TRBD1 matches 9 bases. Germline V gives CDR1 KGHSH, CDR2 LQKENI. J lost 4 bases, V lost 4 bases, and 5 bases had no gene match. The CDR3 contains 14 residues. In nucleotides, the CDR3 is TGTGCCAGCTCACTCGGGACAGGGACGTACGAGCAGTACTTC. This sequence encodes CASSLGTGTYEQYF.

This chain connects TRBV3-1 (or the pseudogene TRBV3-2) to TRBJ2-5, with D possibly matching TRBD2 (6 bases). The CDR3 is 13 residues long. Germline CDR1 LGHDT, CDR2 YNNKEL (reference sequence). Between the trimmed V and J ends, which lost 4 bases and 4 bases, there was a span of 10 bases. CDR3 in DNA: TGTGCCAGCAGCCTACGGGGGACAGAGACCCAGTACTTC. It encodes CASSLRGTETQYF.

The V and J genes are TRBV5-4 and TRBJ2-3; D is possibly TRBD2 (6 bases). The CDR3 contains 16 residues. The V gene lost 1 base and the J gene lost 0 bases, with 12 bases spanning the gap. The germline gives CDR1 SGHNT, CDR2 YYREEE (reference sequence). The CDR3, as DNA: TGTGCCAGCAGCTTGTTCTCCGGGACTAGCACAGATACGCAGTATTTT. This gives the protein CASSLFSGTSTDTQYF. Supplemented by reference TRBV5-4 and TRBJ2-3, the full variable domain reads ETGVTQSPTHLIKTRGQQVTLRCSSQSGHNTVSWYQQALGQGPQFIFQYYREEENGRGNFPPRFSGLQFPNYSSELNVNALELDDSALYLCASSLFSGTSTDTQYFGPGTRLTVL.

This chain uses TRBV2 with TRBJ2-2; 10 nucleotides align to TRBD2. Per germline, CDR1 SNHLY and CDR2 FYNNEI. V lost 7 bases to trimming and J lost 2 bases; unmatched junction nucleotides: 4. The CDR3 totals 15 residues. The CDR3 DNA reads TGTGCCAGCAAGTCTAGCGGGGGAAACACCGGGGAGCTGTTTTTT. Its protein product is CASKSSGGNTGELFF.

In DNA form, the CDR3 reads TGCGCCAGCAGCCAAGATGGATGGGAGGAGGGCACAGATACGCAGTATTTT. Its protein product is CASSQDGWEEGTDTQYF. The chain is built from TRBV4-1 and TRBJ2-3, with a tentative D call TRBD2 (6 bases). V was cut by 0 bases and J by 1 base, with 14 bases left in between. There are 17 residues in the CDR3. Germline-derived CDR1 and CDR2 are MGHRA and YSYEKL.

V and J are TRBV5-6 and TRBJ2-5; no reliable D call. This CDR3 spans 15 amino acids. CDR1 and CDR2 (germline): SGHDT, YYEEEE. V was clipped by 0 bases and J by 2 bases, with 11 bases between them. CDR3 bases: TGTGCCAGCAGCTTGGGCCACGCCCTACAAGAGACCCAGTACTTC. Translation: CASSLGHALQETQYF.

The gene calls are TRBV28 and TRBJ2-5; D remains unclear. Germline lookup yields CDR1 MDHEN and CDR2 SYDVKM. The V end was cut by 6 bases, the J end by 2 bases, with 13 bases between. The CDR3 consists of 14 residues. The CDR3 DNA reads TGTGCCAGCAGGACGACGGCCTCACAAGAGACCCAGTACTTC. It specifies CASRTTASQETQYF.

This clone was seen once. The chain has TRBV5-1 and TRBJ2-1; D remains unclear. The CDR3 runs to 18 residues. Germline CDR1 SGHRS, CDR2 YFSETQ. Trimming took off 3 bases at V and 0 bases at J, with 19 bases between the two ends. The CDR3 nucleotides are TGCGCCAGCAGCTCCACCTTAACGGCGCAGAGCTCCTACAATGAGCAGTTCTTC. This codes for CASSSTLTAQSSYNEQFF.

In DNA, the CDR3 is TGTGCCAGCAGTTTCGACCTTCCGACTAGCGGGAAAACAGATACGCAGTATTTT. Translation: CASSFDLPTSGKTDTQYF. J is TRBJ2-3 and V is TRBV6-2 or TRBV6-3, with TRBD2 identical over 11 bases. The V segment lost 4 bases and the J segment 3 bases; nucleotides outside the gene matches: 12. Per germline, CDR1 MNHEY and CDR2 SVGEGT. The CDR3 consists of 18 residues.

This clone was seen once. The chain carries TRBV4-1 and TRBJ2-1; D may be TRBD2 (6 bases). V dropped 4 bases and J dropped 0 bases, with 16 bases sitting between them. The CDR3 is 17 amino acids. In germline, CDR1 is MGHRA, CDR2 YSYEKL. CDR3 DNA sequence: TGCGCCAGCAGCCCCCGGGGAGGCCAGAGCTCCTACAATGAGCAGTTCTTC. This sequence encodes CASSPRGGQSSYNEQFF.

V and J are TRBV19 and TRBJ2-1, with 7 bases aligning to TRBD2. The CDR3 extends over 16 amino acids. The V gene's germline CDR1 is LNHDA and CDR2 SQIVND (reference sequence). The V and J ends lost 1 base and 6 bases, in that order; junction bases with no gene match: 9. The CDR3 nucleotides read TGTGCCAGTAGTATAGGACTAGCAAGGCGCCCCAATGAGCAGTTCTTC. Translated, it gives CASSIGLARRPNEQFF.

The chain recombines TRBV3-1 (or the pseudogene TRBV3-2) with TRBJ1-2; 9 bases are a match to TRBD1. CDR3 size: 13 residues. CDR1 is LGHDT and CDR2 is YNNKEL in the germline V gene (reference sequence). With 4 bases clipped from V and 5 bases from J, the junction kept 2 bases outside the gene matches. The CDR3, as DNA: TGTGCCAGCAGCCTACAGGGGGCGTATGGCTACACCTTC. It yields the protein CASSLQGAYGYTF.

The chain uses TRBV27 and TRBJ2-7; TRBD2 agrees at 9 bases. The CDR3 is made up of 16 amino acids. CDR1 and CDR2 (germline): MNHEY, SMNVEV (reference sequence). V lost 6 bases and J lost 0; bases outside the gene matches: 9. CDR3: CASSSSGRTLSYEQYF. In nucleotides, the CDR3 is TGTGCCAGCAGCTCAAGCGGGAGGACCCTCTCCTACGAGCAGTACTTC.

This clone was seen only a few times. V gene TRBV19 combines with J gene TRBJ1-6; D gene uncertain. Germline assignment: CDR1 LNHDA and CDR2 SQIVND (reference sequence). The CDR3 is 16 residues long. V shed 10 bases and J shed 4 bases, with 20 bases lying between them. CDR3 nucleotide sequence: TGTGCCACCAAACCGGCAGACCTCTTATATAATTCACCCCTCCACTTT. It specifies CATKPADLLYNSPLHF.

The J gene is TRBJ2-7, the V gene TRBV6-1, with TRBD2 as a possible D gene (7 bases). The germline CDR1 and CDR2 sequences are MNHNS and SASEGT. V gave up 11 bases and J gave up 4 bases, with 21 bases separating them. The CDR3 spans 14 residues. The CDR3: CAASTGGGPYEQYF. DNA of the CDR3: TGTGCCGCTTCCACGGGGGGCGGTCCTTACGAGCAGTACTTC.

This clone came up a few times. The rearrangement joins TRBV5-1 to TRBJ2-1; TRBD2 agrees at 10 bases. The CDR3 extends over 19 amino acids. Germline V lookup: CDR1 SGHRS, CDR2 YFSETQ. V lost 4 bases to trimming and J lost 8 bases; unmatched junction nucleotides: 21. The CDR3 loop reads CASSPPKREGVFSDYEQFF. The CDR3 bases are TGCGCCAGCAGCCCCCCCAAGCGGGAGGGCGTATTTTCTGATTATGAGCAGTTCTTC. The variable domain in full, completed from reference TRBV5-1 and TRBJ2-1, reads KAGVTQTPRYLIKTRGQQVTLSCSPISGHRSVSWYQQTPGQGLQFLFEYFSETQRNKGNFPGRFSGRQFSNSRSEMNVSTLELGDSALYLCASSPPKREGVFSDYEQFFGPGTRLTVL.

This chain uses TRBV28 with TRBJ2-3; TRBD2 agrees at 8 bases. V shed 7 bases, J shed 4 bases, and the junction held 10 bases outside the gene matches. The CDR3 spans 15 residues. Per the germline V gene, CDR1 is MDHEN and CDR2 is SYDVKM. The chain's CDR3 is CASTLLSGSPDTQYF. The DNA for the CDR3 is TGTGCCAGCACCCTCCTCAGCGGGAGTCCAGATACGCAGTATTTT.

This chain connects TRBV6-1 to TRBJ2-7; 7 nucleotides agree with TRBD2. Losses at the gene ends were 3 bases for V and 4 bases for J; bases not matched to a gene: 12. The CDR3 is 16 residues long. CDR1 is MNHNS, CDR2 SASEGT, per germline. The DNA for the CDR3 is TGTGCCAGCAGTGAGAGTCGGCTAGCGGCTCTATACGAGCAGTACTTC. Protein product: CASSESRLAALYEQYF.

The rearrangement links TRBV28 to TRBJ2-7; no clear D. The CDR3 runs to 13 residues. V gave up 8 bases and J gave up 1 base, with 12 bases separating them. Germline V gene data show CDR1 as MDHEN and CDR2 as SYDVKM. DNA for the CDR3: TGTGCCAGCCTCAATGGGTTTTCCTACGAGCAGTACTTC. It encodes CASLNGFSYEQYF.

The chain carries TRBV11-2 and TRBJ2-5; D not certain. In germline, CDR1 is SGHAT, CDR2 FQNNGV. V gave up 4 bases and J gave up 5 bases, with 11 bases separating them. The CDR3 loop spans 13 amino acids. The DNA of the CDR3 is TGTGCCAGCAGCTACGGTTCTGCCGAGACCCAGTACTTC. Its protein product is CASSYGSAETQYF.

The V and J genes are TRBV5-1 and TRBJ2-1; 9 nucleotides agree with TRBD2. V shed 5 bases and J 8 bases; nucleotides not matched to a gene: 8. The CDR3 is made up of 14 amino acids. Germline V lookup: CDR1 SGHRS, CDR2 YFSETQ. CDR3 region: CASSQSSGNHEQFF. The DNA of the CDR3 is TGCGCCAGCAGTCAGTCTAGCGGGAACCATGAGCAGTTCTTC.

V gene TRBV9 combines with J gene TRBJ2-3, with 10 bases lining up with TRBD2. V was pared by 0 bases and J by 5 bases, with 9 bases of the junction left unmatched. This CDR3 has 17 amino acids. CDR1 and CDR2 (germline): SGDLS, YYNGEE. Written as DNA, the CDR3 is TGTGCCAGCAGCGTAGCTCCTAGCGGGAGTGGTGTAGATACGCAGTATTTT. This codes for CASSVAPSGSGVDTQYF. The variable domain in full, with the rest retrieved from reference TRBV9 and TRBJ2-3, is DSGVTQTPKHLITATGQRVTLRCSPRSGDLSVYWYQQSLDQGLQFLIQYYNGEERAKGNILERFSAQQFPDLHSELNLSSLELGDSALYFCASSVAPSGSGVDTQYFGPGTRLTVL.

This chain joins TRBV5-1 and TRBJ1-2, with D hard to call. The ends were cut back, 0 bases at V and 3 bases at J, with 12 bases in the middle. CDR3 size: 15 residues. CDR1 and CDR2 from the germline V gene are SGHRS and YFSETQ. CDR3: CASSLAREQYYGYTF. The CDR3 DNA reads TGCGCCAGCAGCTTGGCCCGGGAGCAATACTATGGCTACACCTTC.